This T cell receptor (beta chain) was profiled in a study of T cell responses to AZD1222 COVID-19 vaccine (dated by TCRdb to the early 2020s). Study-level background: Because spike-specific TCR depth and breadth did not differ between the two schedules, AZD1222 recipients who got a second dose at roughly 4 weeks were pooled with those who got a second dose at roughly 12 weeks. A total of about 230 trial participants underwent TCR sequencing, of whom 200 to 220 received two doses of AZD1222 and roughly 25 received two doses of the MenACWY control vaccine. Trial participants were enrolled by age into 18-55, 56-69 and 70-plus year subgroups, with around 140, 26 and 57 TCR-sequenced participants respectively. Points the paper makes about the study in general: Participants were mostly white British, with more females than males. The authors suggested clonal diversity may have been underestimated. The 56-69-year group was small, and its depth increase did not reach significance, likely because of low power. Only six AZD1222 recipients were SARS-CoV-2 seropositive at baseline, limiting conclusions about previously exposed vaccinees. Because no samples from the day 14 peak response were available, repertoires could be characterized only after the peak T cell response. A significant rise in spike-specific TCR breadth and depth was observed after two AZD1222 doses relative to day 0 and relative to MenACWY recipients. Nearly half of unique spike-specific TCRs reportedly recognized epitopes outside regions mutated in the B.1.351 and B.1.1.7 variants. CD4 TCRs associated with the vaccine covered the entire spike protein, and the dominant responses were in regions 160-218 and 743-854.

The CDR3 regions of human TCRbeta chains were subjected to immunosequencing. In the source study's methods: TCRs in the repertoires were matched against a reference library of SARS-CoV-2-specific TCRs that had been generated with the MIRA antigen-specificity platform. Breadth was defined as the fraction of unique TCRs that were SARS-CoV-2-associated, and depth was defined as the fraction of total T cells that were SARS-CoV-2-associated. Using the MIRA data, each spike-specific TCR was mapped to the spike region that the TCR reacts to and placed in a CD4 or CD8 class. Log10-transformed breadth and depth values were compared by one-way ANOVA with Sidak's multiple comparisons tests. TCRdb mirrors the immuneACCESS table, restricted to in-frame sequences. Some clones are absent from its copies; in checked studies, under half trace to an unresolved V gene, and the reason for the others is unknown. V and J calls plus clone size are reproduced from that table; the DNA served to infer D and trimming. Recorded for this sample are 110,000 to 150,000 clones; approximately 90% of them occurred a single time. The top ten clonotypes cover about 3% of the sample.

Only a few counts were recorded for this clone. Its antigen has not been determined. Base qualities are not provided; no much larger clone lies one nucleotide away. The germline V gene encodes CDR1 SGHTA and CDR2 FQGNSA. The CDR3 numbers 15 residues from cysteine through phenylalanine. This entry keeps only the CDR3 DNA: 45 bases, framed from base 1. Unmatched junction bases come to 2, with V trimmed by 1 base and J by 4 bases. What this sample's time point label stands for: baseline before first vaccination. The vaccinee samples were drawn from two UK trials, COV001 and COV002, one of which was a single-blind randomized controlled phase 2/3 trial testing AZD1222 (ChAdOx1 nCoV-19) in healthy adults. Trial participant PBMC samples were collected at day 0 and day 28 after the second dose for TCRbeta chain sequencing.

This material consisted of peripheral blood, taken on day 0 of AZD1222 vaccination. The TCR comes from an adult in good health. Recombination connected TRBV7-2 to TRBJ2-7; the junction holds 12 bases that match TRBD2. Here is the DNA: TGTGCCAGCAGCTTAGTAACTAGCGGGGGGTACGAGCAGTACTTC. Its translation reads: CASSLVTSGGYEQYF. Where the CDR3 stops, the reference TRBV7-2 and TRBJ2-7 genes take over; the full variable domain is GAGVSQSPSNKVTEKGKDVELRCDPISGHTALYWYRQSLGQGLEFLIYFQGNSAPDKSGLPSDRFSAERTGGSVSTLTIQRTQQEDSAVYLCASSLVTSGGYEQYFGPGTRLTVT.